These 23 T cell receptor beta chains came from one sample sequenced in a study of T cells after somatic rescue of genetic block. Produced via immunoSEQ multiplex PCR; TCRdb's table is partial and in-frame only. The profile shows approximately 100,000 clones, about 87% of them singletons. Input material: peripheral blood mononuclear cells (PBMCs). These receptors came from a woman in her late teens or twenties.

V and J are TRBV5-1 and TRBJ1-1; D perhaps matches TRBD1 (5 bases). The CDR3 contains 16 residues. Per germline, CDR1 SGHRS and CDR2 YFSETQ. V was cut by 2 bases and J by 4 bases, with 18 bases left in between. This CDR3 reads CASSFTLGGSGTEAFF. CDR3 bases: TGCGCCAGCAGCTTTACCTTGGGGGGGAGCGGCACTGAAGCTTTCTTT.

For this clone: This sample includes further DNA sequences coding for the same CDR3. V and J are TRBV6-5 and TRBJ2-2; D remains unclear. The V and J ends lost 4 bases and 8 bases respectively, with 5 bases between them. Germline CDR1 MNHEY, CDR2 SVGAGI. The CDR3 has 11 residues. CDR3 amino acids: CASSSAGELFF. The CDR3 DNA sequence: TGTGCCAGCAGTTCGGCGGGGGAGCTGTTTTTT.

This chain uses TRBV5-1 with TRBJ1-5, with 8 nucleotides matching TRBD1. Trimming at V came to 3 bases and at J to 0 bases, leaving 5 bases not matched to a gene. Germline V lookup: CDR1 SGHRS, CDR2 YFSETQ. The length of the CDR3 is 16 residues. The CDR3 here is CASSWTGPYSNQPQHF. CDR3 nucleotide sequence: TGCGCCAGCAGCTGGACAGGGCCTTATAGCAATCAGCCCCAGCATTTT.

The rearrangement joins TRBV25-1 to TRBJ2-1; TRBD2 matches 8 bases. V was clipped by 2 bases and J by 6 bases; unmatched bases: 12. The CDR3 runs 17 residues. The V gene's germline CDR1 is MGHDK and CDR2 SYGVNS. The CDR3 DNA follows: TGTGCCAGCAGTGAAGGGTTCCGGATAGCGGGGTTCAATGAGCAGTTCTTC. This sequence encodes CASSEGFRIAGFNEQFF.

This sequence joins TRBV28 and TRBJ2-7; 15 bases map to TRBD2. V lost 4 bases, J lost 5 bases, and 15 bases stayed unmatched. Germline CDR1 reads MDHEN; CDR2 reads SYDVKM. This CDR3 spans 19 amino acids. The CDR3 loop is CASSSWTSGRATVSDEQYF. For the CDR3, the DNA is TGTGCCAGCAGTTCTTGGACTAGCGGGAGGGCCACGGTATCCGACGAGCAGTACTTC.

This clone was counted between two and nine times. The chain employs TRBV7-9 and TRBJ1-5, with 7 bases identical to TRBD1. The germline V gene encodes CDR1 SEHNR and CDR2 FQNEAQ (reference sequence). Losses at the gene ends were 1 base for V and 14 bases for J; bases not matched to a gene: 5. The CDR3 is made up of 12 amino acids. CDR3 region: CASSLGQGREHF. The CDR3 DNA sequence: TGTGCCAGCAGCTTAGGACAGGGTAGGGAGCATTTT.

The genes are TRBV5-1 and TRBJ2-5; TRBD2 agrees at 7 bases. The germline V gene has CDR1 SGHRS and CDR2 YFSETQ. The CDR3 runs to 11 residues. Trimming removed 9 bases from V and 5 bases from J; junction bases left unmatched: 4. The CDR3 region has the DNA TGCGCCAACCACGGGGGGGAGACCCAGTACTTC. Translated, it gives CANHGGETQYF.

The chain recombines TRBV5-1 with TRBJ2-1; 14 bases align to TRBD2. This CDR3 has 16 amino acids. CDR1 is SGHRS and CDR2 is YFSETQ in the germline V gene. V shed 2 bases and J 7 bases; nucleotides not matched to a gene: 5. The CDR3 DNA is TGCGCCAGCAGCTTCCGACTAGCGGGAGGGCATAATGAGCAGTTCTTC. It codes for CASSFRLAGGHNEQFF.

The J gene is TRBJ2-7, the V gene TRBV11-2, with 8 bases matching TRBD2. V lost 5 bases, J lost 0 bases, and 6 bases stayed unmatched. The CDR3 has 15 amino acids. Germline V lookup: CDR1 SGHAT, CDR2 FQNNGV. The CDR3 bases are TGTGCCAGCAGCACCAGCGGGGGCCCCTCCTACGAGCAGTACTTC. Residues: CASSTSGGPSYEQYF.

The chain combines TRBV5-1 with TRBJ2-2, with 9 bases fitting TRBD2. This CDR3 spans 16 amino acids. Germline V gene data show CDR1 as SGHRS and CDR2 as YFSETQ. J lost 2 bases, V lost 5 bases, and 7 bases had no gene match. The CDR3 nucleotides are TGCGCCAGCAGTCTTCTAGCGGGACGAAACACCGGGGAGCTGTTTTTT. Protein: CASSLLAGRNTGELFF.

V is TRBV7-2 and J is TRBJ2-5; 10 bases line up with TRBD2. The V and J ends lost 5 bases and 0 bases, in that order; junction bases with no gene match: 9. The germline V gene has CDR1 SGHTA and CDR2 FQGNSA. The CDR3 totals 17 residues. The CDR3 DNA follows: TGTGCCAGCAGCCTCTCTGGACTAGCGGCAAACCAAGAGACCCAGTACTTC. Amino acids: CASSLSGLAANQETQYF. The complete variable domain, with remaining parts taken from reference TRBV7-2 and TRBJ2-5, reads GAGVSQSPSNKVTEKGKDVELRCDPISGHTALYWYRQSLGQGLEFLIYFQGNSAPDKSGLPSDRFSAERTGGSVSTLTIQRTQQEDSAVYLCASSLSGLAANQETQYFGPGTRLLVL.

V usage is TRBV5-4 and J usage is TRBJ1-1; D remains unclear. Germline V gene lookup returns CDR1 SGHNT and CDR2 YYREEE (reference sequence). The CDR3 totals 15 residues. The V end lost 1 base, the J end lost 1 base, and 11 bases lay between the germline ends. The CDR3 nucleotides are TGTGCCAGCAGCTTGCAGCGACGGGAGAACACTGAAGCTTTCTTT. This translates into CASSLQRRENTEAFF.

The J gene is TRBJ2-2, the V gene TRBV11-1; possibly TRBD2 for D (6 bases). The CDR3 has 14 amino acids. Per the germline V gene, CDR1 is SGHAT and CDR2 is FQDESV (reference sequence). V was shortened by 5 bases and J by 2 bases, with 9 bases between the two germline ends. CDR3 residues: CASSRDLNTGELFF. The CDR3 coding sequence is TGTGCCAGCAGCCGGGACTTAAACACCGGGGAGCTGTTTTTT.

This clone was seen only once. The J gene is TRBJ1-2, the V gene TRBV5-8, with D possibly TRBD1 on 6 matching bases. This CDR3 has 13 amino acids. Between the trimmed V and J ends, which lost 4 bases and 3 bases, there was a span of 10 bases. Germline V CDR1 and CDR2: SGHTS, YDEGEE. As DNA, the CDR3 is TGTGCCAGCAGCCAAGACAGGCACTATGGCTACACCTTC. It yields the protein CASSQDRHYGYTF.

This clone has just one count. V and J are TRBV11-2 and TRBJ2-2; unclear D gene. CDR1 is SGHAT and CDR2 is FQNNGV in the germline V gene. The length of the CDR3 is 12 residues. The V gene lost 6 bases and the J gene lost 0 bases, with 2 bases spanning the gap. The CDR3 bases are TGTGCCAGCAGGGCGAACACCGGGGAGCTGTTTTTT. It specifies CASRANTGELFF.

The chain employs TRBV19 and TRBJ1-5; D is unclear. CDR1 LNHDA and CDR2 SQIVND come from the germline V gene (reference sequence). CDR3 length: 15 amino acids. With 7 bases removed from V and 10 bases from J, the gap between germline ends came to 23 bases. Here the CDR3 reads CASMLGRRQYGPQHF. As DNA, the CDR3 is TGTGCCAGTATGTTAGGACGGAGGCAGTACGGTCCCCAGCATTTT.

The chain employs TRBV28 and TRBJ2-7, with 8 bases lining up with TRBD2. Unmatched junction bases numbered 13, after V lost 4 bases and J lost 2 bases. Germline V lookup: CDR1 MDHEN, CDR2 SYDVKM. The CDR3 spans 17 residues. The chain's CDR3 is CASSSRAGAVGAYEQYF. The CDR3, as DNA: TGTGCCAGCAGTTCTCGAGCGGGAGCCGTAGGCGCCTACGAGCAGTACTTC.

The chain links TRBV7-9 to TRBJ2-7; D call uncertain. The CDR3 contains 14 residues. V lost 0 bases and J lost 6, with 12 bases in between. The germline V gene has CDR1 SEHNR and CDR2 FQNEAQ (reference sequence). The CDR3 loop reads CASSLAGSRREQYF. CDR3 DNA sequence: TGTGCCAGCAGCTTAGCGGGCTCCCGGCGCGAGCAGTACTTC.

The gene calls are TRBV6-5 and TRBJ2-6, with D hard to call. V was pared by 10 bases and J by 2 bases, with 6 bases between. The CDR3 has 12 amino acids. Germline-derived CDR1 and CDR2 are MNHEY and SVGAGI. The CDR3 here is CATRAGANVLTF. CDR3 in DNA: TGTGCCACCCGAGCTGGGGCCAACGTCCTGACTTTC.

A single count supports this clone. The rearrangement links TRBV2 to TRBJ2-6; no firm D call. The V gene's germline CDR1 is SNHLY and CDR2 FYNNEI. The V end was cut by 2 bases, the J end by 5 bases, with 13 bases between. CDR3 length equals 16 residues. The CDR3 DNA sequence: TGTGCCAGCAGTGAAAAGAGTTTGAGGAGGGCCAACGTCCTGACTTTC. It encodes CASSEKSLRRANVLTF.

J is TRBJ1-4 and V is TRBV5-1; maybe TRBD1 (6 bases). The germline V gene has CDR1 SGHRS and CDR2 YFSETQ. With 0 bases removed from V and 5 bases from J, the gap between germline ends came to 11 bases. The CDR3 has 15 residues. The CDR3 sequence: CASSLVQGSNEKLFF. The CDR3 nucleotides read TGCGCCAGCAGCTTGGTACAGGGCTCGAATGAAAAACTGTTTTTT.

This sequence joins TRBV11-2 and TRBJ2-2; D is uncertain. Trimming left V 5 bases short and J 7 bases short, with 20 bases between. The CDR3 runs 16 residues. CDR1 is SGHAT and CDR2 is FQNNGV in the germline V gene. CDR3 coding DNA: TGTGCCAGCAGCCCTAAACCGACCTACCTTAACGGGGAGCTGTTTTTT. It codes for CASSPKPTYLNGELFF.

This chain links TRBV10-3 with TRBJ2-5; the D call may be TRBD1 or TRBD2 (6 bases each). Looked up from germline, CDR1 is ENHRY and CDR2 is SYGVKD. V was cut by 6 bases and J by 2 bases, with 16 bases left in between. The CDR3 covers 15 residues. The CDR3 DNA reads TGTGCCATCAGCCCAGTCTCGGGGGCGCAAGAGACCCAGTACTTC. Its protein product is CAISPVSGAQETQYF.